This TCR beta chain was sequenced in a study of patients and donors after allogeneic stem cell transplantation. This clonotype was seen many times. Germline CDR1 reads SGHDT; CDR2 reads YYEEEE. This CDR3 contains 15 residues. Trimming removed 0 bases at V and 0 bases at J, with 9 bases between. MiXCR, run by TCRdb on the RT-PCR reads, gives a single entry per CDR3 protein. The table has approximately 57,000 distinct CDR3 sequences, 13% seen once. The sample taken for sequencing was blood, either unsorted or a sorted T cell fraction (not recorded which). This clonotype was sampled from a human donor who was either an allogeneic HSCT recipient or a stem cell or donor lymphocyte infusion donor (not recorded which). It is not recorded whose cells these are; they may come from a transplant donor. The rearrangement joins TRBV5-6 to TRBJ1-1, with no clear D. CDR3 residues: CASSLDRYMNTEAFF. CDR3 DNA: TGTGCCAGCAGCTTGGACAGATACATGAACACTGAAGCTTTCTTT.